The TCR beta chain under discussion was sequenced for a study of blood T cell repertoires in COVID-19 (dated by TCRdb to 2018 to 2021). Study-level background: Samples covering the acute and convalescent phases of COVID-19 were provided by collaborators in the United States, Italy and Spain. The material from the prospective study consisted of cDNA or gDNA derived from T cells, B-cell-depleted T cells, or PBMCs. Subjects who had been exposed to COVID-19, were actively infected with it, or had recovered from it provided the deeply sampled blood TCRbeta repertoires that made up the dataset. The repertoires were made available in a free public database intended to serve as a resource for research on the immune response to SARS-CoV-2. Samples came from the ongoing ImmuneRACE study (first 160 participants) plus 1,254 subjects from 6 global collaborators. A de-identified subject ID, COVID-19 status, age in years and sex were almost always included in the sample metadata. Where available, HLA class I and class II types were taken from metadata supplied by the sample provider and were not determined by assay-based typing.

Beyond this particular receptor, the publication reports: The quantity of clinical and demographic metadata differed by source and by participant and was supplied without curation.

TCRbeta CDR3 regions were amplified from genomic DNA using the immunoSEQ Assay, a bias-controlled multiplex PCR. In the source study's methods: The number of nucleated cells in each sample was estimated by amplification of reference gene primers within the assay. Sequence reads were collapsed and filtered to measure the absolute abundance of every unique TCRbeta CDR3 rearrangement. For each sample, productive Simpson clonality was calculated by taking the square root of Simpson's diversity index across productive rearrangements. Held by TCRdb, this immuneACCESS table contains in-frame sequences only and omits some clones. Under half of the omission traces to an unresolved V gene where checked; the cause of the rest is unknown. V and J calls and clone size are those listed in that table; D and trimming were worked out from the DNA. The sample profile shows some 260,000 clones; 75% to 95% of them were found once. The ten largest clones represent over 1.5% of the sample.

As for this clone: Its cognate antigen has yet to be identified. Per-base quality was not reported, and no clone a single base away is much larger than it.

V sheds 10 bases and J sheds 11 bases, leaving 17 bases between their ends. CDR1 and CDR2, per the germline V gene, are MNHEY and SVGAGI. Taken from cysteine to phenylalanine, the CDR3 has 11 residues. Only the CDR3 part of the read is kept: 33 bases, read in frame from the first base. In the prospective study, participants were 18 to 89 years old, resided in 20 to 30 geographic areas of the United States, and were enrolled through a virtual design. In the prospective study, participants were assigned to cohorts based on the clinical history participants reported in a screening survey and a study questionnaire. Recovered participants in ImmuneRACE Cohort 3 were defined by two consecutive negative NP/OP PCR tests, clearance by a healthcare professional, or resolution of symptoms. Mobile phlebotomists in the prospective study collected whole blood, serum and a nasopharyngeal or oropharyngeal swab from every participant. Prospective study participants could optionally give additional blood draws and questionnaires over an approximately two-month period. Blood samples from the prospective study were shipped frozen or at room temperature prior to DNA extraction.

The origin of this receptor is a woman aged 18-35 years who had recovered from COVID-19. The sequencing sample was made of PBMCs or T cells enriched from blood (not recorded which). Recombination joined TRBV6-5 with TRBJ1-1, with the D segment identity uncertain. For the CDR3, the sequence is CANQPLWSAFF. The DNA sequence follows: TGTGCCAACCAACCCCTATGGTCGGCTTTCTTT.